Listed below are T cell receptor beta chains from one sample, sequenced in a study of shared clonotypes between healthy human individuals. Repertoires were generated with immunoSEQ multiplex PCR, while TCRdb's copy carries only in-frame clones and drops some. Among 2.3 million or so clones listed, 90% to 95% were seen once. The sample taken for sequencing was naive CD4+ T cells from PBMCs. All receptors derive from a man aged 18-30 years in good health. Some clones in this sample may be carry-over from other donors' samples. CDR3s include the opening cysteine and the closing phenylalanine or tryptophan. The order of the fields is clone size, J gene, V gene, D gene, CDR3 protein, CDR3 DNA. The D gene is left open where the match is weak. Clone size, where shown, is once, few, many, or a class for clones that have expanded.

abundance: -
j_gene: TRBJ1-4
v_gene: TRBV4-3
d_gene: -
CDR3aa: CASSQGPGGKLFF
CDR3nt: TGCGCCAGCAGCCAAGGGCCGGGCGGGAAACTGTTTTTT

abundance: -
j_gene: TRBJ2-3
v_gene: TRBV7-3
d_gene: -
CDR3aa: CASSLLPSGTGADTQYF
CDR3nt: TGTGCCAGCAGCTTACTTCCTAGCGGGACAGGGGCAGATACGCAGTATTTT

abundance: -
j_gene: TRBJ2-1
v_gene: TRBV6-1
d_gene: TRBD2
CDR3aa: CATQWGLAGAYEQFF
CDR3nt: TGTGCCACCCAGTGGGGACTAGCGGGAGCCTATGAGCAGTTCTTC

abundance: -
j_gene: TRBJ2-1
v_gene: TRBV5-6
d_gene: TRBD2
CDR3aa: CASSFTGLAGVHEQFF
CDR3nt: TGTGCCAGCAGCTTCACCGGACTAGCGGGAGTGCATGAGCAGTTCTTC

abundance: -
j_gene: TRBJ2-5
v_gene: TRBV14
d_gene: -
CDR3aa: CASSQPVGYQETQYF
CDR3nt: TGTGCCAGCAGCCAACCGGTCGGGTACCAAGAGACCCAGTACTTC

abundance: -
j_gene: TRBJ1-4
v_gene: TRBV4-2
d_gene: TRBD1
CDR3aa: CASSQQTGVNEKLFF
CDR3nt: TGTGCCAGCAGCCAACAGACAGGGGTTAATGAAAAACTGTTTTTT

abundance: -
j_gene: TRBJ2-7
v_gene: TRBV7-6
d_gene: TRBD1
CDR3aa: CASSLGQASYEQYF
CDR3nt: TGTGCCAGCAGCCTTGGACAGGCCTCCTACGAGCAGTACTTC

abundance: -
j_gene: TRBJ2-2
v_gene: TRBV28
d_gene: TRBD1
CDR3aa: CASLDRVNTGELFF
CDR3nt: TGTGCCAGCTTAGACAGGGTGAACACCGGGGAGCTGTTTTTT

abundance: -
j_gene: TRBJ2-7
v_gene: TRBV5-5
d_gene: TRBD1
CDR3aa: CASKGQTQYF
CDR3nt: TGTGCCAGCAAGGGACAGACGCAGTACTTC

abundance: -
j_gene: TRBJ2-1
v_gene: TRBV7-3
d_gene: TRBD2
CDR3aa: CASSTRLAVYNEQFF
CDR3nt: TGTGCCAGCAGCACCAGACTAGCGGTCTACAATGAGCAGTTCTTC

abundance: -
j_gene: TRBJ1-1
v_gene: TRBV29-1
d_gene: -
CDR3aa: CSVGNGPNTEAFF
CDR3nt: TGCAGCGTTGGTAACGGGCCGAACACTGAAGCTTTCTTT

abundance: -
j_gene: TRBJ2-3
v_gene: TRBV28
d_gene: TRBD2
CDR3aa: CASSFVPWAGGPNPLTQYF
CDR3nt: TGTGCCAGCAGTTTTGTTCCATGGGCGGGAGGGCCAAACCCCCTAACGCAGTATTTT

abundance: -
j_gene: TRBJ2-2
v_gene: TRBV4-1
d_gene: -
CDR3aa: CASSPGGAGGRWAGELFF
CDR3nt: TGCGCCAGCAGCCCCGGTGGAGCGGGTGGTCGGTGGGCCGGGGAGCTGTTTTTT

abundance: once
j_gene: TRBJ2-1
v_gene: TRBV7-9
d_gene: TRBD2
CDR3aa: CASSQTGVVAGGSHEQFF
CDR3nt: TGTGCCAGCAGCCAGACTGGGGTCGTAGCGGGAGGATCGCATGAGCAGTTCTTC

abundance: -
j_gene: TRBJ2-5
v_gene: TRBV7-8
d_gene: -
CDR3aa: CASSLGLAYQETQYF
CDR3nt: TGTGCCAGCAGCTTAGGATTAGCGTACCAAGAGACCCAGTACTTC

abundance: -
j_gene: TRBJ2-2
v_gene: TRBV6-6
d_gene: TRBD2
CDR3aa: CASSSTSGAAGELFF
CDR3nt: TGTGCCAGCAGTTCAACTAGCGGGGCGGCCGGGGAGCTGTTTTTT

abundance: once
j_gene: TRBJ2-3
v_gene: TRBV5-1
d_gene: TRBD2
CDR3aa: CASSLFLGGGPSTDTQYF
CDR3nt: TGCGCCAGCAGCTTGTTTCTCGGGGGAGGGCCTAGCACAGATACGCAGTATTTT

abundance: -
j_gene: TRBJ1-3
v_gene: TRBV5-4
d_gene: TRBD1
CDR3aa: CASYRQGANTIYF
CDR3nt: TGTGCCAGCTACAGACAGGGGGCAAACACCATATATTTT

abundance: few
j_gene: TRBJ1-1
v_gene: TRBV6-1
d_gene: -
CDR3aa: CASSERGVGRNTEAFF
CDR3nt: TGTGCCAGCAGTGAGCGAGGCGTCGGACGGAACACTGAAGCTTTCTTT

abundance: -
j_gene: TRBJ2-1
v_gene: TRBV29-1
d_gene: TRBD2
CDR3aa: CSVVLAASYNEQFF
CDR3nt: TGCAGCGTTGTTCTAGCGGCCTCCTACAATGAGCAGTTCTTC

abundance: once
j_gene: TRBJ2-3
v_gene: TRBV10-1
d_gene: TRBD1
CDR3aa: CASTDRGSPDTQYF
CDR3nt: TGCGCCAGCACGGACAGGGGTTCCCCAGATACGCAGTATTTT

abundance: -
j_gene: TRBJ1-5
v_gene: TRBV6-6
d_gene: TRBD1
CDR3aa: CASASTGTAAQHF
CDR3nt: TGTGCCAGCGCCTCTACCGGGACAGCGGCCCAGCATTTT

abundance: -
j_gene: TRBJ2-3
v_gene: TRBV25-1
d_gene: -
CDR3aa: CASSEWKTGTDTQYF
CDR3nt: TGTGCCAGCAGTGAATGGAAGACTGGCACAGATACGCAGTATTTT

abundance: -
j_gene: TRBJ1-4
v_gene: TRBV7-9
d_gene: TRBD1
CDR3aa: CASSQQGGRTNEKLFF
CDR3nt: TGTGCCAGCAGTCAACAGGGGGGGAGGACTAATGAAAAACTGTTTTTT

abundance: -
j_gene: TRBJ2-1
v_gene: TRBV6-6
d_gene: -
CDR3aa: CASSYSLGANEQFF
CDR3nt: TGTGCCAGCAGTTACTCGTTAGGAGCCAATGAGCAGTTCTTC

abundance: -
j_gene: TRBJ2-2
v_gene: TRBV30
d_gene: -
CDR3aa: CAWVSGSLNTGELFF
CDR3nt: TGTGCCTGGGTTTCGGGTTCGCTTAACACCGGGGAGCTGTTTTTT

abundance: -
j_gene: TRBJ2-1
v_gene: TRBV7-6
d_gene: -
CDR3aa: CASSLSVEQFF
CDR3nt: TGTGCCAGCAGCTTAAGTGTGGAGCAGTTCTTC

abundance: -
j_gene: TRBJ1-2
v_gene: TRBV28
d_gene: TRBD1
CDR3aa: CASSPPGTDTSLYGYTF
CDR3nt: TGTGCCAGCAGTCCGCCCGGGACAGACACCAGCCTCTATGGCTACACCTTC

abundance: -
j_gene: TRBJ2-2
v_gene: TRBV5-1
d_gene: TRBD1
CDR3aa: CASSPEKQGAGELFF
CDR3nt: TGCGCCAGCAGCCCAGAGAAACAGGGGGCTGGGGAGCTGTTTTTT

abundance: once
j_gene: TRBJ2-5
v_gene: TRBV18
d_gene: -
CDR3aa: CASSFRARPETQYF
CDR3nt: TGTGCCAGCTCATTTCGGGCTCGCCCGGAGACCCAGTACTTC

abundance: -
j_gene: TRBJ2-3
v_gene: TRBV7-9
d_gene: -
CDR3aa: CASTSRTGSSTDTQYF
CDR3nt: TGTGCCAGCACCTCACGGACTGGATCTAGCACAGATACGCAGTATTTT

abundance: -
j_gene: TRBJ2-3
v_gene: TRBV7-7
d_gene: -
CDR3aa: CASSPQGSADTQYF
CDR3nt: TGTGCCAGCAGCCCTCAGGGGTCGGCAGATACGCAGTATTTT

abundance: -
j_gene: TRBJ2-1
v_gene: TRBV30
d_gene: TRBD2
CDR3aa: CACKRERSYNEQFF
CDR3nt: TGTGCCTGTAAGCGGGAGAGGTCCTACAATGAGCAGTTCTTC

abundance: once
j_gene: TRBJ1-2
v_gene: TRBV9
d_gene: -
CDR3aa: CASERGAGNYGYTF
CDR3nt: TGTGCCAGCGAACGGGGGGCGGGTAACTATGGCTACACCTTC

abundance: -
j_gene: TRBJ2-7
v_gene: TRBV7-2
d_gene: -
CDR3aa: CASSLVAGRMNYEQYF
CDR3nt: TGTGCCAGCAGCTTAGTCGCGGGGAGGATGAATTACGAGCAGTACTTC

abundance: -
j_gene: TRBJ2-1
v_gene: TRBV6-5
d_gene: -
CDR3aa: CASSYSPWEYDEQFF
CDR3nt: TGTGCCAGCAGTTACTCGCCGTGGGAGTACGATGAGCAGTTCTTC

abundance: -
j_gene: TRBJ1-1
v_gene: TRBV18
d_gene: -
CDR3aa: CASSIRAGLGGTEAFF
CDR3nt: TGTGCCAGCTCAATCCGGGCGGGTTTGGGAGGAACTGAAGCTTTCTTT

abundance: -
j_gene: TRBJ2-7
v_gene: TRBV7-8
d_gene: -
CDR3aa: CASRTEDSYEQYF
CDR3nt: TGTGCCAGCAGGACCGAAGACAGCTACGAGCAGTACTTC

abundance: -
j_gene: TRBJ2-3
v_gene: TRBV7-2
d_gene: -
CDR3aa: CASSSGRGTDTQYF
CDR3nt: TGTGCCAGCAGCTCGGGACGGGGCACAGATACGCAGTATTTT

abundance: -
j_gene: TRBJ2-4
v_gene: TRBV19
d_gene: TRBD1
CDR3aa: CASSIGGRGTGNIQYF
CDR3nt: TGTGCCAGTAGTATAGGAGGCAGGGGGACCGGAAACATTCAGTACTTC

abundance: -
j_gene: TRBJ2-6
v_gene: TRBV5-1
d_gene: -
CDR3aa: CASSTGSHSGANVLTF
CDR3nt: TGCGCCAGCAGCACCGGGAGTCACTCTGGGGCCAACGTCCTGACTTTC

abundance: -
j_gene: TRBJ1-4
v_gene: TRBV28
d_gene: -
CDR3aa: CASSLEGGRKKLFF
CDR3nt: TGTGCCAGCAGTTTGGAGGGGGGGCGGAAAAAACTGTTTTTT

abundance: once
j_gene: TRBJ2-5
v_gene: TRBV7-3
d_gene: -
CDR3aa: CASRFQNQETQYF
CDR3nt: TGTGCCAGCAGGTTCCAGAATCAAGAGACCCAGTACTTC

abundance: -
j_gene: TRBJ1-5
v_gene: TRBV28
d_gene: TRBD1
CDR3aa: CASSPNLTGRNQPQHF
CDR3nt: TGTGCCAGCAGTCCGAACTTGACAGGGCGCAATCAGCCCCAGCATTTT

abundance: few
j_gene: TRBJ2-4
v_gene: TRBV6-1
d_gene: TRBD2
CDR3aa: CASSDPGTSGNIQYF
CDR3nt: TGTGCCAGCAGCGACCCCGGGACTAGCGGAAACATTCAGTACTTC

abundance: -
j_gene: TRBJ2-2
v_gene: TRBV5-4
d_gene: TRBD2
CDR3aa: CASSTPRGRVGTGELFF
CDR3nt: TGTGCCAGCAGCACCCCACGCGGGAGGGTCGGAACCGGGGAGCTGTTTTTT

abundance: -
j_gene: TRBJ2-7
v_gene: TRBV2
d_gene: -
CDR3aa: CASSSEWDGAYEQYF
CDR3nt: TGTGCCAGCAGCTCTGAGTGGGACGGCGCCTACGAGCAGTACTTC

abundance: -
j_gene: TRBJ2-7
v_gene: TRBV30
d_gene: -
CDR3aa: CAWNQGYGYEQYF
CDR3nt: TGTGCCTGGAACCAGGGGTATGGGTACGAGCAGTACTTC

abundance: -
j_gene: TRBJ2-3
v_gene: TRBV6-1
d_gene: -
CDR3aa: CASTLTGEGDTQYF
CDR3nt: TGTGCCAGCACCCTGACAGGGGAGGGAGATACGCAGTATTTT

abundance: -
j_gene: TRBJ2-7
v_gene: TRBV7-2
d_gene: TRBD2
CDR3aa: CASSLDSTSGAYEQYF
CDR3nt: TGTGCCAGCAGCTTAGACTCTACTAGCGGAGCCTACGAGCAGTACTTC

abundance: -
j_gene: TRBJ2-7
v_gene: TRBV19
d_gene: -
CDR3aa: CASSSGKISYEQYF
CDR3nt: TGTGCCAGTAGTAGCGGGAAGATCTCCTACGAGCAGTACTTC

abundance: -
j_gene: TRBJ1-1
v_gene: TRBV30
d_gene: -
CDR3aa: CAWNRGSANTEAFF
CDR3nt: TGTGCCTGGAATAGGGGGTCCGCCAACACTGAAGCTTTCTTT

abundance: -
j_gene: TRBJ2-1
v_gene: TRBV5-1
d_gene: TRBD2
CDR3aa: CASSSGLAGVYNEQFF
CDR3nt: TGCGCCAGCAGCTCCGGACTAGCGGGAGTCTACAATGAGCAGTTCTTC

abundance: -
j_gene: TRBJ2-1
v_gene: TRBV9
d_gene: TRBD2
CDR3aa: CASSVDQGLAGYNEQFF
CDR3nt: TGTGCCAGCAGCGTAGACCAGGGACTAGCGGGGTACAATGAGCAGTTCTTC

abundance: -
j_gene: TRBJ2-7
v_gene: TRBV28
d_gene: -
CDR3aa: CASRRLDRVIHEQYF
CDR3nt: TGTGCCAGCAGGCGGCTCGACCGAGTAATACACGAGCAGTACTTC

abundance: -
j_gene: TRBJ2-4
v_gene: TRBV28
d_gene: TRBD2
CDR3aa: CASSGEWTSGEGAKNIQYF
CDR3nt: TGTGCCAGCAGCGGCGAATGGACTAGCGGGGAAGGAGCCAAAAACATTCAGTACTTC